The rows below give T cell receptor beta chains drawn from one sample of a study of STAT5B mutations in CD4+ large granular lymphocyte leukemia. Sequenced by immunoSEQ multiplex PCR; TCRdb stores in-frame clones only, minus some. Among around 4,000 clones listed, approximately 80% were seen once. The sample was PBMCs. Receptors were obtained from a man in his sixties or seventies with CD4+ T-cell large granular lymphocyte leukemia. The CDR3 runs from the conserved cysteine through the conserved F or W. The D gene is left open where the match is weak. Clone size, where shown, is once, few, many, or a class for clones that have expanded.

cdr3_aa cdr3_nt v_call d_call j_call clone_size
CASSGQNYEQYF TGTGCCAGCAGCGGACAGAACTACGAGCAGTACTTC TRBV7-9 . TRBJ2-7 .
CASSPGGPYEQYF TGTGCCAGCAGTCCCGGGGGCCCCTACGAGCAGTACTTC TRBV27 . TRBJ2-7 .
CASRLPGQGAGDEQFF TGCGCCAGCAGGCTACCGGGACAGGGGGCTGGGGATGAGCAGTTCTTC TRBV5-1 TRBD1 TRBJ2-1 .
CASSLSSTDTQYF TGCGCCAGCAGCTTGTCAAGCACAGATACGCAGTATTTT TRBV5-1 . TRBJ2-3 .
CASSVAAGTYNEQFF TGTGCCAGCAGCGTAGCTGCGGGGACATACAATGAGCAGTTCTTC TRBV9 . TRBJ2-1 .
CASSSGTPDTQYF TGTGCCAGCAGCTCCGGGACTCCAGATACGCAGTATTTT TRBV13 . TRBJ2-3 .
CASSLTGSQETQYF TGTGCCAGCAGCTTAACAGGGAGTCAGGAGACCCAGTACTTC TRBV27 . TRBJ2-5 .
CASSLLVGAGEAFF TGTGCCAGCAGCTTATTAGTGGGGGCCGGGGAAGCTTTCTTT TRBV7-9 . TRBJ1-1 .
CASSPVAGGRYEQFF TGTGCCAGCAGTCCAGTAGCGGGAGGACGGTATGAGCAGTTCTTC TRBV6-4 TRBD2 TRBJ2-1 .
CASSATSGSSYEQYF TGTGCCAGCAGCGCTACTAGCGGGAGCTCCTACGAGCAGTACTTC TRBV28 TRBD2 TRBJ2-7 .
CASSLWSSGSTGELFF TGTGCCAGCAGTTTATGGTCTAGCGGGAGCACCGGGGAGCTGTTTTTT TRBV27 TRBD2 TRBJ2-2 few
CAWWGGGEQYF TGTGCCTGGTGGGGGGGTGGGGAGCAGTACTTC TRBV30 TRBD2 TRBJ2-7 .
CASSSLRGSDYGYTF TGTGCCAGCAGCTCCCTCCGGGGAAGCGACTATGGCTACACCTTC TRBV7-2 . TRBJ1-2 .
CASSSDLFEQFF TGTGCCAGCAGCTCGGACTTGTTTGAGCAGTTCTTC TRBV7-9 . TRBJ2-1 .
CASSQAGLAGYNEQFF TGCGCCAGCAGCCAAGCCGGACTAGCGGGATACAATGAGCAGTTCTTC TRBV4-1 TRBD2 TRBJ2-1 .
CSVELPSGGDYGYTF TGCAGCGTTGAACTCCCCTCGGGGGGAGACTATGGCTACACCTTC TRBV29-1 . TRBJ1-2 .
CASSGGGGNQPQHF TGTGCCAGCAGCGGCGGGGGAGGCAATCAGCCCCAGCATTTT TRBV7-9 . TRBJ1-5 .
CASSYSRQETQYF TGTGCCAGCAGTTACTCAAGACAAGAGACCCAGTACTTC TRBV6-5 . TRBJ2-5 .
CASSPLKREIGVTQYF TGTGCCAGCAGCCCCCTAAAGCGGGAGATTGGGGTGACCCAGTACTTC TRBV13 TRBD2 TRBJ2-5 .
CASSPRRLGTEAFF TGCGCCAGCAGCCCCCGAAGGTTAGGGACTGAAGCTTTCTTT TRBV4-1 . TRBJ1-1 .
CASSFGQLGLAGTDTQYF TGTGCCAGCAGCTTCGGCCAGTTGGGACTAGCGGGGACAGATACGCAGTATTTT TRBV11-3 TRBD2 TRBJ2-3 once
CASSPGLAVYNEQFF TGTGCCAGCAGCCCGGGACTAGCGGTCTACAATGAGCAGTTCTTC TRBV5-6 TRBD2 TRBJ2-1 .
CASSLDRTGNTIYF TGTGCCAGCAGCTTAGACAGGACTGGAAACACCATATATTTT TRBV11-3 . TRBJ1-3 .